This T cell receptor beta chain was sequenced for a study of T cell clones after liver transplantation. Across the study: A pre-transplant mixed lymphocyte reaction with TCRbeta sequencing defined graft-donor-reactive clones followed in post-transplant blood. Findings and caveats of the study: These preliminary findings come from unstandardized post-transplant sampling times.

Data came from immunoSEQ multiplex PCR; TCRdb stores just in-frame clones and leaves some out. The sample has tens of thousands of clones, 71% seen once. Unstimulated PBMCs were sorted into CD3+CD4+ and CD3+CD8+ populations. This clone was seen only a few times. The antigen is undetermined. With V trimmed by 2 bases and J by 2 bases, 5 bases remained unmatched. The CDR3 length is 17 residues. Germline CDR1 is LGHNA and CDR2 is YNFKEQ. The gene calls are TRBV4-2 and TRBJ2-6, with 8 bases lining up with TRBD1. The starting material was CD4+ T cells from blood, obtained before liver transplant. The clonotype originates from a human donor who received a liver transplant. The CDR3 DNA is TGTGCCAGCAGCCAACTCCGGACAGGGACTGGGGCCAACGTCCTGACTTTC. Its translation is CASSQLRTGTGANVLTF.